This T cell receptor (beta chain) was captured by sequencing in a study of T cells in tuberculosis. Study as a whole: In South Africa, adults with active tuberculosis were compared with IGRA-negative and latently infected IGRA-positive adolescents. The study, taken as a whole, reports: The TCR-beta difference was not significant; alpha differences partly reflected length.

Latent tuberculosis screening used tuberculin skin test and IGRA at entry. Worth noting for this clone: Its antigen is still unknown.

Profiled with immunoSEQ multiplex PCR; TCRdb holds only in-frame clones, not every one. The sample lists about 30,000 clones; 90% were seen once. The TCR originated in a donor aged 5 to 30 with latent tuberculosis or without tuberculosis infection. Material: PBMCs.

The CDR3 spells CSVEDSDDEQFF. The DNA of the CDR3 is TGCAGCGTTGAAGATTCAGATGATGAGCAGTTCTTC. This sequence joins TRBV29-1 and TRBJ2-1; no reliable D call. Germline loops: CDR1 SQVTM, CDR2 ANQGSEA. The V end lost 0 bases, the J end lost 8 bases, and 8 bases lay between the germline ends. The CDR3 consists of 12 residues.